A single sample is the source of the 9 T cell receptor beta chains below, sequenced in a study of regulatory T cells in long-lasting Graves disease. Stated time point: newly diagnosed GD, antithyroid drugs for less than 3 months. From RNA extracted from PBMCs, the TCR library was made. Assembly of TCR beta libraries relied on iRepertoire HTBI primers together with Arm-PCR of CDR3 regions. TCRdb re-derived calls from the multiplex PCR reads in MiXCR, one entry per CDR3 protein. The sample has approximately 210,000 distinct CDR3 sequences; 15% to 20% are singletons. Here the sequenced sample was peripheral blood mononuclear cells (PBMCs), taken at new diagnosis, from a patient treated with antithyroid drugs. The origin of the receptors is a female donor with Graves disease.

This clonotype has at least ten counts. This chain joins TRBV3-1 and TRBJ2-1; 14 bases map to TRBD2. Germline CDR1 reads LGHDT; CDR2 reads YNNKEL (reference sequence). Germline trimming cut 3 bases from V and 8 bases from J; bases unmatched to any gene: 6. The CDR3 spans 16 residues. The CDR3 sequence: CASSHSGLAGGDEQFF. The CDR3 DNA reads TGTGCCAGCAGCCACTCCGGACTAGCGGGAGGCGATGAGCAGTTCTTC.

This clonotype showed up just a few times. This sequence may be a read error, since a much larger clone differs from it by one base. The rearrangement joins TRBV7-2 to TRBJ2-7; the match to TRBD2 covers 8 bases. J lost 4 bases, V lost 1 base, and 6 bases had no gene match. CDR3 length: 15 amino acids. Germline V CDR1 and CDR2: SGHTA, FQGNSA. The CDR3 DNA is TGTGCCAGCAGCTTAGGACGGGGGGGGAGTTACGAGCAGTACTTC. It translates to CASSLGRGGSYEQYF.

This clonotype has ten or more counts. The rearrangement links TRBV6-1 to TRBJ2-1; 10 nucleotides agree with TRBD1. The CDR3 has 13 amino acids. Per germline, CDR1 MNHNS and CDR2 SASEGT. V lost 7 bases, J lost 9 bases, and 6 bases stayed unmatched. CDR3 DNA: TGTGCCAGCATAGCGGGACAGGGGCTTGAGCAGTTCTTC. This sequence encodes CASIAGQGLEQFF.

V usage is TRBV15 and J usage is TRBJ2-7, with D uncertain. Trimming cost V 0 bases and J 5 bases, with 11 bases left between them. Germline CDR1 and CDR2: LNHNV and YYDKDF (reference sequence). The CDR3 spans 14 residues. CDR3 DNA sequence: TGTGCCACCAGCAGAGATGGCCCCACAGACGAGCAGTACTTC. This sequence encodes CATSRDGPTDEQYF.

This clonotype appeared many times. The CDR3 DNA follows: TGTGCCAGCAGCCCCCGAGCGGCCGCAACTAATGAAAAACTGTTTTTT. This sequence encodes CASSPRAAATNEKLFF. The rearrangement uses TRBV27 and TRBJ1-4; no clear D gene. The CDR3 consists of 16 residues. Trimming left V 6 bases short and J 0 bases short, with 14 bases between. Germline-derived CDR1 and CDR2 are MNHEY and SMNVEV (reference sequence).

The CDR3 is CASSLGATISYEQYF. The CDR3, as DNA: TGTGCCAGCAGCTTAGGAGCCACGATCTCCTACGAGCAGTACTTC. The chain links TRBV11-2 to TRBJ2-7, with no clear D. Germline assignment: CDR1 SGHAT and CDR2 FQNNGV. The CDR3 extends over 15 amino acids. The ends were cut back, 1 base at V and 0 bases at J, with 10 bases in the middle.

This clonotype has ten or more counts. V usage is TRBV28 and J usage is TRBJ2-7; 10 bases fit TRBD2. With V trimmed by 2 bases and J by 4 bases, 2 bases remained unmatched. Germline values: CDR1 MDHEN, CDR2 SYDVKM. The CDR3 spans 14 residues. CDR3 sequence (DNA): TGTGCCAGCAGTTTACCAGCGGGAGGGTACGAGCAGTACTTC. This encodes CASSLPAGGYEQYF.

This clonotype has at least ten counts. The chain is built from TRBV2 and TRBJ2-2, with D tentatively TRBD2 (6 bases). The CDR3 length is 17 residues. V gave up 0 bases and J gave up 4 bases, with 15 bases separating them. Germline CDR1 SNHLY, CDR2 FYNNEI. As DNA, the CDR3 is TGTGCCAGCAGTGAAGCGCAATGGGGAGGAAGCACCGGGGAGCTGTTTTTT. This translates into CASSEAQWGGSTGELFF.

This clonotype was picked up a small number of times. CDR3 bases: TGTGCCAGCAGCCCAAGCCCGCCTGGTGCCGGAGATACGCAGTATTTT. Its protein is CASSPSPPGAGDTQYF. The chain uses TRBV6-4 and TRBJ2-3, with no clear D. V lost 6 bases and J lost 5, with 21 bases in between. CDR1 is MRHNA and CDR2 is SNTAGT in the germline V gene. The CDR3 sequence is 16 residues long.